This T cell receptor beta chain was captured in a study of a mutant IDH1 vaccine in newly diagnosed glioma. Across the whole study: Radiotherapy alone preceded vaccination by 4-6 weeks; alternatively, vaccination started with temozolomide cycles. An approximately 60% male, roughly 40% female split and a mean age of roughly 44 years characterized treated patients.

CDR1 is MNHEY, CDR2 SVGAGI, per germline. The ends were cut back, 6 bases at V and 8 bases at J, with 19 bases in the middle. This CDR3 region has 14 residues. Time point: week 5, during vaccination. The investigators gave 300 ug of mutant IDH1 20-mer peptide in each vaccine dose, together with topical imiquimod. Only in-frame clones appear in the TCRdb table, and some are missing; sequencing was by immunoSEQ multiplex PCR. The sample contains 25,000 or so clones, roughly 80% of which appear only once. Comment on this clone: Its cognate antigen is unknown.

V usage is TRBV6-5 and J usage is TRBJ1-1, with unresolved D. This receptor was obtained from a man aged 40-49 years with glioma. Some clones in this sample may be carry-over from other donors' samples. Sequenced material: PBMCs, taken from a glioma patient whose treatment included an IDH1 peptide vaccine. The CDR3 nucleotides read TGTGCCAGCAGCAACGGGGAGGTACACCCAGAAGCTTTCTTT. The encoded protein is CASSNGEVHPEAFF.